This T cell receptor beta chain appears in the sequencing data of a study of blood T cells in healthy people across ages. The second PCR ran roughly 6 to 11 cycles with a sample-barcoded 5' primer and J-beta primers. Each cDNA molecule received a tag from a template-switch adaptor that had 12 random nucleotides. TCRdb itself ran the 5' RACE reads through MiXCR, one entry per CDR3 protein. In the table there are 1,800,000 or so distinct CDR3 sequences, 39% of which are singletons. The study, taken as a whole, reports: The donors' CMV status was not determined, possibly confounding changes in expanded clonotypes. A greater number of naive CD4+ cells and higher diversity distinguished long-lived donors from aged donors.

Per germline, CDR1 SNHLY and CDR2 FYNNEI. V was pared by 6 bases and J by 4 bases, with 11 bases of the junction left unmatched. This CDR3 contains 16 residues. Concerning this clonotype: Its antigen is still unknown.

The specimen was blood. The J gene is TRBJ1-2, the V gene TRBV2; 10 bases align to TRBD1. The receptor was isolated from a human donor in good health. The CDR3 sequence: CASSLTRDRGSYGYTF. CDR3 nucleotide sequence: TGTGCCAGCAGCCTTACGAGGGACAGGGGCAGCTATGGCTACACCTTC.